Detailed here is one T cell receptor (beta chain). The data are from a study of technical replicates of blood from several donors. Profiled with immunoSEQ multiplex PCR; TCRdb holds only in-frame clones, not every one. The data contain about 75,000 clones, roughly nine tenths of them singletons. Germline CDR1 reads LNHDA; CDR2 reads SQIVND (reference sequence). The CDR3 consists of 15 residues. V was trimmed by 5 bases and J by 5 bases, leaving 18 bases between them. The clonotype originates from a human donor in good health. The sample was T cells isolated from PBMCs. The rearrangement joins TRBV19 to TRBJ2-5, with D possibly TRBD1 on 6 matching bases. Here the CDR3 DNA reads TGTGCCAGTAGTGATGTACAGGGTGGGTTGGAGACCCAGTACTTC. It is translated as CASSDVQGGLETQYF.